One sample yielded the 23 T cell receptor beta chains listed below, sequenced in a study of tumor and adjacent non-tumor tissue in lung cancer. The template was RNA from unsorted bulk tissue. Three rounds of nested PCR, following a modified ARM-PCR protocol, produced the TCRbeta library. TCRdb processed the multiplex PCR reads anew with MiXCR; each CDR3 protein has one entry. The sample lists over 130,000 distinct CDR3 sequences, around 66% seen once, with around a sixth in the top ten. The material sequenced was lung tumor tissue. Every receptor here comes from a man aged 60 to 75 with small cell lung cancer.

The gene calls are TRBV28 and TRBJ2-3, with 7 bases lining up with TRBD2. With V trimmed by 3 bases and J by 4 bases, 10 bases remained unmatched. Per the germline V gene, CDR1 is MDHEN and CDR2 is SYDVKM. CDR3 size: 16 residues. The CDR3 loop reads CASSFRAGAGPDTQYF. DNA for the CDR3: TGTGCCAGCAGTTTTCGTGCGGGAGCTGGTCCAGATACGCAGTATTTT.

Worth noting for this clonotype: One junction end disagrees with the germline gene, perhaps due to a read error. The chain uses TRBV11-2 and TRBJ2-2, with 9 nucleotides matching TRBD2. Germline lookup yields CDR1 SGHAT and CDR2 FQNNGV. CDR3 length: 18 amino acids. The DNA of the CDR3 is TGTGCCAGCAGCGGGAGGGGCGGGAGGGTCCTGAACACAGGGGAGCTGTTTTTT. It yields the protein CASSGRGGRVLNTGELFF.

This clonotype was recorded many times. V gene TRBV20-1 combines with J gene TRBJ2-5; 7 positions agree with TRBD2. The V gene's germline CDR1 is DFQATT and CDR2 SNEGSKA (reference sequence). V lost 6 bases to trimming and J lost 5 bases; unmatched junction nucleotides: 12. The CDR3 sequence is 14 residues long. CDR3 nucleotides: TGCAGTGCGACGCGAGCGGGAATGAGGGAGACCCAGTACTTC. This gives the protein CSATRAGMRETQYF.

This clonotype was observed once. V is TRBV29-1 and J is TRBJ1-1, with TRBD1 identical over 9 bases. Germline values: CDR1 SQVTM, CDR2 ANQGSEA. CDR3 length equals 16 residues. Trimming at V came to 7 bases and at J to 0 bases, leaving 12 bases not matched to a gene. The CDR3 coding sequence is TGCAGCGCTGGGGGACAGGGAGGCAGAATGAACACTGAAGCTTTCTTT. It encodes CSAGGQGGRMNTEAFF.

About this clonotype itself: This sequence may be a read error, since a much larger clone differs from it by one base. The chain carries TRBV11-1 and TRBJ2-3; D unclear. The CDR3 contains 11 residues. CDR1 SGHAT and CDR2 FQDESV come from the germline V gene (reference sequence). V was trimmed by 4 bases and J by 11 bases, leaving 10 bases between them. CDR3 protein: CASSSDGEQYF. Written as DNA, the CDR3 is TGTGCCAGCAGCTCGGACGGAGAGCAGTATTTT.

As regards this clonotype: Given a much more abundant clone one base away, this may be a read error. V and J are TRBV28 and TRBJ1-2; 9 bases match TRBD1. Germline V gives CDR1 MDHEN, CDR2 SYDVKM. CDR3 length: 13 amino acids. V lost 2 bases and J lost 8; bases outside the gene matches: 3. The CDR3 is CASSLLTGGGYTF. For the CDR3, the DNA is TGTGCCAGCAGTTTACTTACAGGGGGCGGCTACACCTTC.

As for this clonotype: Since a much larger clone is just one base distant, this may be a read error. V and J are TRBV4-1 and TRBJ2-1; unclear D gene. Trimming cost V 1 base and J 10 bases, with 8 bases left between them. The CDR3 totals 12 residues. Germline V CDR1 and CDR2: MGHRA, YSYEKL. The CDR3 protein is CASSQGFREQFF. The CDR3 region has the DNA TGCGCCAGCAGCCAAGGCTTTAGAGAGCAGTTCTTC.

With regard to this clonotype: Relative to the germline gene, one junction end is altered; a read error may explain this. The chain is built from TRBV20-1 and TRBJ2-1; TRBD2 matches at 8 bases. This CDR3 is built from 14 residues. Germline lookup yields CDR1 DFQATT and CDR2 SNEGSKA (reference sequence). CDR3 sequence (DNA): TGCAGAGCTAGTGGTTTTCGGGAGGGGAATGAGCAGTTCTTC. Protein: CRASGFREGNEQFF.

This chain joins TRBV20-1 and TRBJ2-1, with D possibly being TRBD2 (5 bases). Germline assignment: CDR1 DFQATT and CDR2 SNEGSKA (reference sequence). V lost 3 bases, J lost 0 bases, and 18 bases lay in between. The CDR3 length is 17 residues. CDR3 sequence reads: CSASRPGDPRSYNEQFF. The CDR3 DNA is TGCAGTGCTAGCCGACCCGGGGATCCCCGCTCCTACAATGAGCAGTTCTTC.

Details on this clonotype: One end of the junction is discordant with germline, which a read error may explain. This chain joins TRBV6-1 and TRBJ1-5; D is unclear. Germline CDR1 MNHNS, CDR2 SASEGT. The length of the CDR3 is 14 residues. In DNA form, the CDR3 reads TGTTCCAGCAGTCGGGGAGGGTTAGATCAGCCCCAGCATTTT. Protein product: CSSSRGGLDQPQHF.

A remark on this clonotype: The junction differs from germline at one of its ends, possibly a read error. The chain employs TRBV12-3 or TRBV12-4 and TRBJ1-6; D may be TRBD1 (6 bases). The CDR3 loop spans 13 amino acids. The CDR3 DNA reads TGTGCCAGCAGCAGCAGGGGAAATTCAGCCCTCCACTTT. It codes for CASSSRGNSALHF.

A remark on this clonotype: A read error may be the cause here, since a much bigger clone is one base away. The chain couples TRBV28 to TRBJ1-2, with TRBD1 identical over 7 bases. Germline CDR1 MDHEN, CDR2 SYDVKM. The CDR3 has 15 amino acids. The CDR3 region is CVSSLSGRGWSGYTF. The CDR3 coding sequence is TGTGTCAGCAGTTTATCTGGCAGGGGGTGGAGTGGCTACACCTTC.

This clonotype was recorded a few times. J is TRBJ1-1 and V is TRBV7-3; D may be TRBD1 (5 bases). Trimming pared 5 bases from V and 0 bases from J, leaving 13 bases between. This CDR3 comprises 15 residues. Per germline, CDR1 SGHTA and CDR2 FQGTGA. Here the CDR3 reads CASSPLGGVNTEAFF. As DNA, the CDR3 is TGTGCCAGCAGCCCACTGGGAGGGGTGAACACTGAAGCTTTCTTT. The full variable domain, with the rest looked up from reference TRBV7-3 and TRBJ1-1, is GAGVSQTPSNKVTEKGKYVELRCDPISGHTALYWYRQSLGQGPEFLIYFQGTGAADDSGLPNDRFFAVRPEGSVSTLKIQRTERGDSAVYLCASSPLGGVNTEAFFGQGTRLTVV.

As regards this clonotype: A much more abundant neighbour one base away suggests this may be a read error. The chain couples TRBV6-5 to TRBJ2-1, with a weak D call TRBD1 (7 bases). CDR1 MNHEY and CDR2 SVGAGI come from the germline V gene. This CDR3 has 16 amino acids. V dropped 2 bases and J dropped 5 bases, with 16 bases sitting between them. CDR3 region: CASSYAGTEHNNEQFF. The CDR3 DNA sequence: TGTGCCAGCAGTTACGCGGGGACAGAACACAACAATGAGCAGTTCTTC.

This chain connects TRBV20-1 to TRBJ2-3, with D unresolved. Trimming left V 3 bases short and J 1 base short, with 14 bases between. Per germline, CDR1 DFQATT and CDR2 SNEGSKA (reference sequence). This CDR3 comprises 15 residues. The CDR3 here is CSASNPVAGTDTQYF. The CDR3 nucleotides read TGCAGTGCTAGTAATCCGGTGGCTGGCACAGATACGCAGTATTTT.

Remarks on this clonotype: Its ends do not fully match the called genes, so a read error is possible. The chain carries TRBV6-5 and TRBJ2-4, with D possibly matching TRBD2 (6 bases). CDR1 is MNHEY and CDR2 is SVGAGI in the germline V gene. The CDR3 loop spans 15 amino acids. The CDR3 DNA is TGTGTCAGCAGCAGGGACTCGACGACCAAAAACATTCAGTACTTC. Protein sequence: CVSSRDSTTKNIQYF.

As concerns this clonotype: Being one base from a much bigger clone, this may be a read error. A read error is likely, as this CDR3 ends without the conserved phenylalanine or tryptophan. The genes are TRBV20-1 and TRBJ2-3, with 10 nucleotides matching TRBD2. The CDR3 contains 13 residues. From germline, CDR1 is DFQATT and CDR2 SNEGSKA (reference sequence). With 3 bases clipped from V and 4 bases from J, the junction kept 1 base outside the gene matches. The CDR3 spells CSASLAGADTQYL. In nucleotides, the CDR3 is TGCAGTGCTAGCCTAGCGGGAGCAGATACGCAGTATCTT.

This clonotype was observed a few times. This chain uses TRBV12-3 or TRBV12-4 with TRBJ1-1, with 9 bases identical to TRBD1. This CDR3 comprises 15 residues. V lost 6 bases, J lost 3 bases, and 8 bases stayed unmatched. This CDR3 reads CASRTSGTGYTEAFF. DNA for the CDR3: TGTGCCAGCAGGACCTCCGGGACAGGGTACACTGAAGCTTTCTTT.

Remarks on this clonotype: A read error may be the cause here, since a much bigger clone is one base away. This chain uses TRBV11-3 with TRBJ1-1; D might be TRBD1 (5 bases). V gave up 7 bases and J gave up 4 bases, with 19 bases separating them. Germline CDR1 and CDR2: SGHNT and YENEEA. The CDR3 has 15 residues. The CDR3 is CASNRVAGSATEAFF. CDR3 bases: TGTGCCAGCAACCGAGTTGCAGGGTCGGCCACTGAAGCTTTCTTT.

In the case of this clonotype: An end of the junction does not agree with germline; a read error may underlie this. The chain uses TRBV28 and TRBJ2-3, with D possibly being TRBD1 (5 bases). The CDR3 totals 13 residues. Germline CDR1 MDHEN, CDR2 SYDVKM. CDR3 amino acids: CTSSSRLRDTQYF. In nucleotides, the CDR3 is TGTACCAGCAGCTCCCGCCTCAGGGATACGCAATATTTT.

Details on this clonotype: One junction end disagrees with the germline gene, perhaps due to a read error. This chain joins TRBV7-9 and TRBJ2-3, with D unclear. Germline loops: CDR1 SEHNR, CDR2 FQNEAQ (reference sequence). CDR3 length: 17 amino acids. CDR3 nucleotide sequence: TGTGCCATCAGCTTAGGGCCCTTCAAGCTGAGCACAGATACGCAGTATTTT. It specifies CAISLGPFKLSTDTQYF.

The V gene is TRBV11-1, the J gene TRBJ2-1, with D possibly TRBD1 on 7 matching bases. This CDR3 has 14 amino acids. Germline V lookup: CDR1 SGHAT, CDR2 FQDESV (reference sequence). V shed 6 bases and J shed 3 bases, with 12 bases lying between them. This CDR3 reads CASSSGGHYNEQFF. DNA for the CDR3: TGTGCCAGCAGTTCAGGGGGGCACTACAATGAGCAGTTCTTC.

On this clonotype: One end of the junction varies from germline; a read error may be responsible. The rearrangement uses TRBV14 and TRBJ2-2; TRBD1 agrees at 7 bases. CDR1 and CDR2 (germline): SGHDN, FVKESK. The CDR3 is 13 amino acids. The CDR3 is CASSQQGLGELFF. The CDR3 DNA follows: TGTGCTAGCAGCCAACAGGGGCTCGGGGAGCTGTTTTTT.